The T cell receptor (beta chain) described here comes from a study of radiotherapy plus CTLA-4 blockade in lung cancer. Study summary: There were objective responses in roughly 17% of patients, and around 31% had disease control.

The V and J ends lost 3 bases and 4 bases respectively, with 9 bases between them. CDR1 is SGHTA, CDR2 FQGNSA, per germline. The length of the CDR3 is 13 residues. Method: immunoSEQ multiplex PCR; TCRdb's copy keeps in-frame clones and lacks some. The table lists 50,000 or so clones, around 69% of them singletons. CTLA-4 blockade with ipilimumab, together with focal radiation, was given to patients with chemo-refractory metastatic non-small-cell lung cancer. This sample comprised peripheral blood, obtained from a patient treated with radiotherapy plus ipilimumab. This TCR was recovered from a human donor with non-small cell lung cancer who had stable disease on radiotherapy plus ipilimumab. The chain is built from TRBV7-2 and TRBJ1-2; no definite D call. In nucleotides, the CDR3 is TGTGCCAGCAGCTTTGAAGGGTTCTATGGCTACACCTTC. It codes for CASSFEGFYGYTF.